The present entry profiles one TCR beta chain with its context. As yet, its antigen is unknown. The CDR3 totals 15 residues. The germline V gene encodes CDR1 SGHNT and CDR2 YYREEE (reference sequence). The record originates from a study of T cells expressing NK-cell markers. Across the whole study: It was sorted CD3+CD56-NKG2C+, CD3+CD56+NKG2C- and CD3+CD56+NKG2C+ T cells that provided the TCR beta repertoires. The study, taken as a whole, reports: These clonotypes additionally ranked first within the CD3+CD56-NKG2C+ fraction of four donors.

Each CDR3 protein gets one entry in TCRdb, which reprocessed the 5' RACE reads and gives no DNA. Its clone listing holds 200,000 to 300,000 distinct CDR3 sequences. The chain links TRBV5-4 to TRBJ2-7; as DNA is missing, the TRBD1 call by TCRdb cannot be tested. Sample: blood T cells: a sorted CD56 or NKG2C T cell subset, CD4+ or CD8+ T cells, or bulk PBMC T cells (not recorded which). This receptor was identified in a man in his late teens or twenties in good health. Here the CDR3 reads CASRSGTGVFYEQYF.